This T cell receptor (beta chain) was sequenced in a study of blood T cells in healthy people across ages. Broader study findings: Leaving the PBMCs unsorted stopped any conclusive comparison of naive versus antigen-experienced cells. Possibly, changes in expanded clonotypes were confounded because donor CMV status was unknown.

Through a sample-barcoded 5' primer and a J-beta primer mix, a second PCR was run for roughly 7 to 11 cycles. The yield of each sample was at least 2.5 million CDR3-containing paired-end reads. Each CDR3 protein gets one entry after TCRdb re-called the 5' RACE reads with MiXCR. The table lists about 1.4 million distinct CDR3 sequences, approximately 59% of them singletons, with approximately 7% in the top ten. As regards this clonotype: Its cognate antigen is unknown. A much larger clone is a single base away; this may be a read error.

About 10 milliliters of peripheral blood were drawn from each donor into EDTA-treated tubes. This CDR3 is 14 amino acids long. Germline loops: CDR1 MRHNA, CDR2 SNTAGT. V lost 4 bases and J lost 3, with 10 bases in between. The clonotype originates from a man in his late teens or twenties in good health. Source material: blood. The chain couples TRBV6-4 to TRBJ2-1; maybe TRBD2 (6 bases). The CDR3 DNA sequence: TGTGCCAGCAGTGCAGCTAGCGACTACAATGAGCAGTTCTTC. This codes for CASSAASDYNEQFF.